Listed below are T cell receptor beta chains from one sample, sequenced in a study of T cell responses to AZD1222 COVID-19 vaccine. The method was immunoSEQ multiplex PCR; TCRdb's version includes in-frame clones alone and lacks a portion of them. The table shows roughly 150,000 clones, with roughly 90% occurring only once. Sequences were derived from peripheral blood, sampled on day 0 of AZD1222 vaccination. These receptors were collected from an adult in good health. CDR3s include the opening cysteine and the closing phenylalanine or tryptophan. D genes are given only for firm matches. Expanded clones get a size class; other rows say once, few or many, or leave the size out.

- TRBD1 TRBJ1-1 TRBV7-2 TGTGCCAGCAGCTTAGGGCAGGGGGCCAACACTGAAGCTTTCTTT CASSLGQGANTEAFF
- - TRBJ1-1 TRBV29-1 TGCAGCGGTGGGCAGGGGATGGACACTGAAGCTTTCTTT CSGGQGMDTEAFF
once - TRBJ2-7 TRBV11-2 TGTGCCAGCAGCTTAGAGGTTGGGGGTGGTCATGAGCAGTACTTC CASSLEVGGGHEQYF
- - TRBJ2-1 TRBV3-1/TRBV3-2 TGTGCCAGCAGCCAATGGGGCAATGAGCAGTTCTTC CASSQWGNEQFF
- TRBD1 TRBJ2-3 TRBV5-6 TGTGCCAGCAGCTTGGCACAGGGGGCATATACGCAGTATTTT CASSLAQGAYTQYF
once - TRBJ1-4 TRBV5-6 TGTGCCAGCAGCTTGGGCTCAGACCGGCTGTTTTTT CASSLGSDRLFF
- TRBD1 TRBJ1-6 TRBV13 TGTGCCAGCAGCCCGATAACCTTTCAAAGGACAGGTCGAGGGCTCTCCTATAATTCACCCCTCCACTTT CASSPITFQRTGRGLSYNSPLHF
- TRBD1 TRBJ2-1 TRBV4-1 TGCGCCAGCAGCAGGGGGCCCCCCTACAATGAGCAGTTCTTC CASSRGPPYNEQFF
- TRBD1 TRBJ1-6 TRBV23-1 TGCGCCAGCACCGGACAGGGGGATTCACCCCTCCACTTT CASTGQGDSPLHF
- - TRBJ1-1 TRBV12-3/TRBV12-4 TGTGCCAGCATCTTAGGCGTTGACGAAGCTTTCTTT CASILGVDEAFF
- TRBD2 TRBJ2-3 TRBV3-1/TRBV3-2 TGTGCCAGCGGGGGAGGGGCTGGAGATACGCAGTATTTT CASGGGAGDTQYF
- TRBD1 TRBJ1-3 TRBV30 TGTGCCTGGGGAAGGGGACAGTTCTCCGAAGCCTCTGGAAACACCATATATTTT CAWGRGQFSEASGNTIYF
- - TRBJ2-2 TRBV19 TGTGCCAGTAGTATGGTGGAGGGACTCGGGGAGCTGTTTTTT CASSMVEGLGELFF
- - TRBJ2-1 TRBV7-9 TGTGCCAGCAGCCGCGCCTACCAGAGCTCCTACAATGAGCAGTTCTTC CASSRAYQSSYNEQFF
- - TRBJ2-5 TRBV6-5 TGTGCCAGCAGTCGAGGGGGAGGGAGCCAAGAGACCCAGTACTTC CASSRGGGSQETQYF
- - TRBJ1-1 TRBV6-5 TGTGCCAGCAGTTACTCGGCGCGGCAGGCCCAAGAAGCTTTCTTT CASSYSARQAQEAFF
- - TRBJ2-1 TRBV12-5 TGTGCTAGTGGTTTAGGGGTCTCGAAGGCTGAGCAGTTCTTC CASGLGVSKAEQFF
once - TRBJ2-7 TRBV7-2 TGTGCCAGCAGCTTAGCCCGTATTACAGAGGGGCAGTACTTC CASSLARITEGQYF
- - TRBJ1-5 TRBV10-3 TGTGCCATCAGTGACGCAGGGGGCAATCAGCCCCAGCATTTT CAISDAGGNQPQHF
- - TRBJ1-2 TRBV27 TGTGCCAGCAGTAGAACCGCCGGGGGCGAGGATGGCTACACCTTC CASSRTAGGEDGYTF
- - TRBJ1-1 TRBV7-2 TGTGCCAGCAGCTCCAATTATCTTCAGGACCTGAACACTGAAGCTTTCTTT CASSSNYLQDLNTEAFF
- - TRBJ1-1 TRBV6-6 TGTGCCAGCAGCAATCTGATCCTTTACAGTTACACTGAAGCTTTCTTT CASSNLILYSYTEAFF
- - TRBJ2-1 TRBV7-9 TGTGCCGACTACAATGAGCAGTTCTTC CADYNEQFF
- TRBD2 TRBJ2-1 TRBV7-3 TGTGCCAGCAGCCTCAGGGAGCGGGAGGCAAAGACGTTAAATGAGCAGTTCTTC CASSLREREAKTLNEQFF
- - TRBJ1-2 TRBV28 TGTGCCAGCAGTTGGGGTACGGGGTCTGGCGTCGATGGCTACACCTTC CASSWGTGSGVDGYTF
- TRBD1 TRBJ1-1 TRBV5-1 TGCGCCAGCGGACAGGGCTTGAACACTGAAGCTTTCTTT CASGQGLNTEAFF
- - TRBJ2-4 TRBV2 TGTGCCAGCAGTGAAGCCCCCAGGGAGTGGGGCAAAAACATTCAGTACTTC CASSEAPREWGKNIQYF
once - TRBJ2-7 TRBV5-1 TGCGCCAGCAGCTTAGACATCTACGAGCAGTACTTC CASSLDIYEQYF
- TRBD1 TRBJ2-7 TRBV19 TGTGCCAGTAGTTTCGGGACAGGGACCTACGAGCAGTACTTC CASSFGTGTYEQYF
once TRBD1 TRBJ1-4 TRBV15 TGTGCCACCAGCAGAGGCTCAGGGGGGTGGGATGAAAAACTGTTTTTT CATSRGSGGWDEKLFF
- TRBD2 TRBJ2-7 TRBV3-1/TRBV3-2 TGTGCCAGCAGCCAAGGAACACCGGGACTAGCGGGGGGGCCACGGAGCGAGCAGTACTTC CASSQGTPGLAGGPRSEQYF
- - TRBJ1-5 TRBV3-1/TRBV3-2 TGTGCCAGCAGCCCACAGGGCGATCAGCCCCAGCATTTT CASSPQGDQPQHF
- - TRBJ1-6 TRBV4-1 TGCGCCAGCAGCCAAGTCGCCAGAACACCATCACCCCTCCACTTT CASSQVARTPSPLHF
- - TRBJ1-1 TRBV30 TGTGCCTGGAGTGGGGTGGCTATGAACACTGAAGCTTTCTTT CAWSGVAMNTEAFF
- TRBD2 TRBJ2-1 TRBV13 TGTGCCAGCAGCACGAGGACTAGCGGTATTTACAATGAGCAGTTCTTC CASSTRTSGIYNEQFF
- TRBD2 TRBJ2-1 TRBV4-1 TGCGCCAGCAGCCAAGATGGGGGGGTTGAGCAGTTCTTC CASSQDGGVEQFF
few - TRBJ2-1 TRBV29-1 TGCAGCGTCCTTAGGTCCTACAATGAGCAGTTCTTC CSVLRSYNEQFF
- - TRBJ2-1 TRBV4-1 TGCGCCAGCAGCCAAGAAGGGGGGGCTGTTGAGCAGTTCTTC CASSQEGGAVEQFF
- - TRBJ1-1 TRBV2 TGTGCCAGCGTTTGGACTGAAGCTTTCTTT CASVWTEAFF
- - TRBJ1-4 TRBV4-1 TGCGCCAGCAGCCCCCAAGGGGGTGGTGAAAAACTGTTTTTT CASSPQGGGEKLFF
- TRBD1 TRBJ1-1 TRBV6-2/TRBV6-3 TGTGCCAGCAGTCCAGGGACAGCTCTTGAAGCTTTCTTT CASSPGTALEAFF
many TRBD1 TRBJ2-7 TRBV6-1 TGTGCCAGCAGTGAATATACAGGGGGCTCCTACGAGCAGTACTTC CASSEYTGGSYEQYF
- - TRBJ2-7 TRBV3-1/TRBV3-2 TGTGCCAGCAGCCCCCAGACAGCGTACTACGAGCAGTACTTC CASSPQTAYYEQYF
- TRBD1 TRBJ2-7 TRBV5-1 TGCGCCAGCAGCTTGCGGGACAGGGGTTCCTACGAGCAGTACTTC CASSLRDRGSYEQYF
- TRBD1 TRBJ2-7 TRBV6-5 TGTGCCAGCACCCAGGACAGGGGGCTCGGGGAGCAGTACTTC CASTQDRGLGEQYF
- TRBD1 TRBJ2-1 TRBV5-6 TGTGCCAGCAGCCTAGGGACAGGGAAGTTCAATGAGCAGTTCTTC CASSLGTGKFNEQFF
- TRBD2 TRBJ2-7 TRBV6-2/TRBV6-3 TGTGCCAGCAGTTCCGGACTAGCGGGGATCCGCGAGCAGTACTTC CASSSGLAGIREQYF
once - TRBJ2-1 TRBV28 TGTGCCAGCAAAGGGGTTCACAATGAGCAGTTCTTC CASKGVHNEQFF
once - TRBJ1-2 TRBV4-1 TGCGCCAGCAGCCAAGAAGGGGGGCCCAACTATGGCTACACCTTC CASSQEGGPNYGYTF
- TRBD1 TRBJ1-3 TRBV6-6 TGTGCCAGCAGTCCCGCTTTGGGACAGCTTTCCCAGAACTCTGGAAACACCATATATTTT CASSPALGQLSQNSGNTIYF
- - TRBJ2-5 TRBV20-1 TGCAGTGCTAGAGATTGGGAGACCCAGTACTTC CSARDWETQYF
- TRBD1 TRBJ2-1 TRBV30 TGTGCCTGGCAAGGGACAGGGGGATCCTACAATGAGCAGTTCTTC CAWQGTGGSYNEQFF
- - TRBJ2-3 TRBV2 TGTGCCAGCCGCGGGACCCGAAGCACAGATACGCAGTATTTT CASRGTRSTDTQYF
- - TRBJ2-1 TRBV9 TGTGCCAGCAGCGTAAGCCCTCTCAATGAGCAGTTCTTC CASSVSPLNEQFF
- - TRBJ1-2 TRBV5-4 TGTGCCAGCAGCCCGGACACCGGAAACTATGGCTACACCTTC CASSPDTGNYGYTF